This T cell receptor beta chain was captured by sequencing in a study of T cells after yellow fever vaccination. Study-level background: Preparation of fractions with low cell numbers was performed using SMART-Seq v4 Ultra Low Input. Findings and limits, study-wide: The study re-detected most primary-vaccination clones after the booster (roughly 95% CD4, 80% to 90% CD8). Some clonotypes were seen in both the CD4 and the CD8 compartments. These made up a small share and likely arose from convergent recombination.

This clonotype was counted a few times. The antigen is unknown. J was trimmed by 0 bases and V by 4 bases; bases with no gene match: 9. Germline CDR1 and CDR2: SEHNR and FQNEAQ (reference sequence). CDR3 length equals 16 residues. Each CDR3 protein gets one entry after TCRdb re-called the 5' RACE reads with MiXCR. The data hold around 600,000 distinct CDR3 sequences, with around 12% observed a single time. This chain links TRBV7-9 with TRBJ2-7, with TRBD1 matching over 7 bases. The specimen was PBMCs, collected on the day of the yellow fever booster vaccination. This TCR was recovered from a young man who received the YFV17D yellow fever vaccine. The CDR3 nucleotides are TGTGCCAGCAGCTATCCCTCCGGGACAGTCTCCTACGAGCAGTACTTC. Translating gives CASSYPSGTVSYEQYF.